A single sample is the source of the 26 T cell receptor beta chains below, sequenced in a study of identical twins. TCRdb reprocessed the 5' RACE reads via MiXCR and lists one record per CDR3 protein. The table includes 150,000 or so distinct CDR3 sequences, 3% to 4% detected once. The sample was memory T cells sorted from blood. Receptors were obtained from a man aged 18 to 30 in good health.

This clonotype was observed at least ten times. The chain joins TRBV2 to TRBJ2-3, with 9 bases that match TRBD1. The CDR3 is made up of 14 amino acids. The germline CDR1 and CDR2 sequences are SNHLY and FYNNEI. V lost 10 bases, J lost 3 bases, and 8 bases stayed unmatched. The CDR3 spells CATLQGANTDTQYF. The DNA of the CDR3 is TGTGCCACCCTACAGGGGGCGAATACAGATACGCAGTATTTT.

There are many counts of this clonotype. The CDR3 nucleotides read TGTGCCAGCAGCTTAGGCACTAGCGGGAGGAACTACAATGAGCAGTTCTTC. This sequence encodes CASSLGTSGRNYNEQFF. The chain is built from TRBV11-2 and TRBJ2-1; 12 bases fit TRBD2. CDR3 length: 17 amino acids. Trimming at V came to 1 base and at J to 3 bases, leaving 4 bases not matched to a gene. CDR1 and CDR2 (germline): SGHAT, FQNNGV.

This clonotype was seen repeatedly, ten times or more. V and J are TRBV7-2 and TRBJ1-1, with D possibly being TRBD1 (5 bases). Per the germline V gene, CDR1 is SGHTA and CDR2 is FQGNSA. The CDR3 totals 16 residues. V gave up 0 bases and J gave up 4 bases, with 15 bases separating them. Here the CDR3 reads CASSLAFAGPGTEAFF. The CDR3, as DNA: TGTGCCAGCAGCTTAGCGTTTGCGGGGCCGGGCACTGAAGCTTTCTTT. The full variable domain, with the rest looked up from reference TRBV7-2 and TRBJ1-1, is GAGVSQSPSNKVTEKGKDVELRCDPISGHTALYWYRQSLGQGLEFLIYFQGNSAPDKSGLPSDRFSAERTGGSVSTLTIQRTQQEDSAVYLCASSLAFAGPGTEAFFGQGTRLTVV.

The table lists this clonotype with many counts. This chain links TRBV2 with TRBJ2-3; D not certain. Looked up from germline, CDR1 is SNHLY and CDR2 is FYNNEI. The ends were cut back, 6 bases at V and 4 bases at J, with 5 bases in the middle. The CDR3 loop spans 11 amino acids. The CDR3 loop reads CASRSPDTQYF. CDR3 DNA: TGTGCCAGCAGAAGCCCAGATACGCAGTATTTT.

At least ten counts were recorded for this clonotype. This sequence joins TRBV9 and TRBJ2-1; D not resolved. V was trimmed by 0 bases and J by 3 bases, leaving 10 bases between them. CDR3 size: 15 residues. The V gene's germline CDR1 is SGDLS and CDR2 YYNGEE. The CDR3 sequence: CASSVGPGVYNEQFF. The CDR3 DNA reads TGTGCCAGCAGCGTAGGTCCTGGGGTCTACAATGAGCAGTTCTTC.

This clonotype was found many times. The chain is built from TRBV20-1 and TRBJ1-1; D is possibly TRBD1 (5 bases). The CDR3 loop spans 12 amino acids. V lost 3 bases and J lost 4, with 9 bases in between. Germline V CDR1 and CDR2: DFQATT, SNEGSKA (reference sequence). The CDR3 coding sequence is TGCAGTGCTAGGCAGGGCAGCACTGAAGCTTTCTTT. Translation gives CSARQGSTEAFF.

This clonotype was observed many times. DNA for the CDR3: TGTGCCAGCAGGGCATTACGGAGGGCCAATGAGCAGTTCTTC. The encoded protein is CASRALRRANEQFF. This rearrangement joins TRBV6-1 to TRBJ2-1; D might be TRBD2 (6 bases). Between the trimmed V and J ends, which lost 6 bases and 6 bases, there was a span of 15 bases. Germline V CDR1 and CDR2: MNHNS, SASEGT. The CDR3 runs 14 residues.

The rearrangement links TRBV11-2 to TRBJ2-6, with TRBD2 matching 10 bases. Germline V gene sequence: CDR1 SGHAT, CDR2 FQNNGV. J gave up 2 bases and V 2 bases, and 6 bases lay outside the gene matches. CDR3 size: 18 residues. The CDR3 sequence is CASSLWGTSVAGANVLTF. The CDR3 DNA sequence: TGTGCCAGCAGCTTATGGGGGACTAGCGTCGCTGGGGCCAACGTCCTGACTTTC.

This clonotype occurred many times. The J gene is TRBJ2-5, the V gene TRBV5-1; TRBD2 matches at 7 bases. The CDR3 runs 16 residues. The V gene end was trimmed by 0 bases and the J gene end by 2 bases; junction bases not matched to a gene: 7. The germline gives CDR1 SGHRS, CDR2 YFSETQ. CDR3 sequence (DNA): TGCGCCAGCAGCTTGGTCAGCCAGGGAGGGCAAGAGACCCAGTACTTC. It specifies CASSLVSQGGQETQYF. Filled out from reference TRBV5-1 and TRBJ2-5, the complete variable domain reads KAGVTQTPRYLIKTRGQQVTLSCSPISGHRSVSWYQQTPGQGLQFLFEYFSETQRNKGNFPGRFSGRQFSNSRSEMNVSTLELGDSALYLCASSLVSQGGQETQYFGPGTRLLVL.

This clonotype was counted between two and nine times. This rearrangement joins TRBV7-2 to TRBJ1-1; D uncertain. Germline lookup yields CDR1 SGHTA and CDR2 FQGNSA. Trimming left V 4 bases short and J 5 bases short, with 11 bases between. CDR3 length: 13 residues. The CDR3, as DNA: TGTGCCAGCAGCTACGAAACCGGGACTGAAGCTTTCTTT. This codes for CASSYETGTEAFF.

At least ten counts were recorded for this clonotype. The chain joins TRBV10-3 to TRBJ2-7; 10 nucleotides align to TRBD1. The germline V gene encodes CDR1 ENHRY and CDR2 SYGVKD. The CDR3 contains 15 residues. Trimming removed 0 bases from V and 2 bases from J; junction bases left unmatched: 1. The CDR3 DNA reads TGTGCCATCAGTGAGTCAGGGACAGGGGCCTACGAGCAGTACTTC. It specifies CAISESGTGAYEQYF.

This clonotype has more than one count but fewer than ten. The chain uses TRBV16 and TRBJ1-1; D remains ambiguous. The CDR3 runs to 14 residues. Germline V gene lookup returns CDR1 KGHSY and CDR2 FQNENV. Between the trimmed V and J ends, which lost 2 bases and 6 bases, there was a span of 13 bases. CDR3 sequence reads: CASSQNGVRAEAFF. Here the CDR3 DNA reads TGTGCCAGCAGCCAAAACGGGGTAAGGGCTGAAGCTTTCTTT.

This clonotype occurred many times. The chain joins TRBV20-1 to TRBJ1-1, with unresolved D. The CDR3 runs to 13 residues. V was trimmed by 0 bases and J by 2 bases, leaving 7 bases between them. Germline V CDR1 and CDR2: DFQATT, SNEGSKA (reference sequence). CDR3 residues: CSARDPRNTEAFF. The CDR3 nucleotides read TGCAGTGCTAGAGATCCGCGCAACACTGAAGCTTTCTTT.

This clonotype occurred many times. The chain is built from TRBV20-1 and TRBJ2-7, with D possibly matching TRBD1 (5 bases). CDR1 and CDR2 from the germline V gene are DFQATT and SNEGSKA (reference sequence). V was cut by 3 bases and J by 6 bases, with 9 bases left in between. CDR3 size: 11 residues. Here the CDR3 reads CSARAGSEQYF. The CDR3 DNA reads as TGCAGTGCTAGGGCAGGGTCCGAGCAGTACTTC.

This clonotype was seen only a few times. This sequence joins TRBV27 and TRBJ1-2; 9 bases line up with TRBD1. The germline V gene has CDR1 MNHEY and CDR2 SMNVEV (reference sequence). CDR3 size: 15 residues. V dropped 5 bases and J dropped 6; count of bases not matched to a gene: 10. The CDR3 nucleotides are TGTGCCAGCAGTCTTCACCCCGGGACAGGGAATGGCTACACCTTC. Translated, it gives CASSLHPGTGNGYTF.

In its sample, this clonotype was seen many times. The V gene is TRBV29-1, the J gene TRBJ2-4, with D possibly TRBD1 on 6 matching bases. V was pared by 1 base and J by 8 bases, with 12 bases between. This CDR3 has 13 residues. CDR1 SQVTM and CDR2 ANQGSEA come from the germline V gene. The CDR3 is CSVEGRPGDIQYF. The CDR3 bases are TGCAGCGTTGAAGGTCGACCAGGGGACATTCAGTACTTC.

This clonotype was seen more than once but under ten times. The V gene is TRBV3-1, the J gene TRBJ2-6; 8 nucleotides agree with TRBD1. CDR3 size: 17 residues. Germline V gene lookup returns CDR1 LGHDT and CDR2 YNNKEL (reference sequence). Unmatched junction bases numbered 7, after V lost 2 bases and J lost 4 bases. The CDR3 nucleotides read TGTGCCAGCAGCCAAAGGGTCAGGGGGCGAGGGGCCAACGTCCTGACTTTC. It specifies CASSQRVRGRGANVLTF.

In this sample, this clonotype turned up many times. The chain couples TRBV29-1 to TRBJ2-7; 7 bases match TRBD1. Germline V lookup: CDR1 SQVTM, CDR2 ANQGSEA. The CDR3 totals 13 residues. The V gene end was trimmed by 2 bases and the J gene end by 6 bases; junction bases not matched to a gene: 7. In DNA, the CDR3 is TGCAGCGTTGAAATTCGGACAGGTGGCGAGCAGTACTTC. This codes for CSVEIRTGGEQYF.

This clonotype has at least ten counts. This chain joins TRBV6-2 or TRBV6-3 and TRBJ2-1; 7 bases agree with TRBD2. CDR3 length: 15 amino acids. Trimming at V came to 3 bases and at J to 7 bases, leaving 9 bases not matched to a gene. Germline V gene lookup returns CDR1 MNHEY and CDR2 SVGEGT. As DNA, the CDR3 is TGTGCCAGCAGTTATGGGGCAGCGGGGAGGAATGAGCAGTTCTTC. This codes for CASSYGAAGRNEQFF.

This clonotype was seen at least ten times. This chain uses TRBV6-2 or TRBV6-3 with TRBJ2-1, with TRBD2 identical over 7 bases. This CDR3 has 16 residues. Germline CDR1 is MNHEY and CDR2 is SVGEGT. Germline trimming cut 7 bases from V and 2 bases from J; bases unmatched to any gene: 11. The CDR3 loop reads CASTTPGGITYNEQFF. CDR3 DNA sequence: TGTGCCAGCACCACACCGGGGGGAATCACCTACAATGAGCAGTTCTTC.

This clonotype was seen a handful of times. Compared with germline, one end of the junction differs, possibly owing to a read error. The V call is TRBV7-2, the J call TRBJ2-2; D is possibly TRBD1 or TRBD2 (5 bases each). This CDR3 comprises 15 residues. Germline assignment: CDR1 SGHTA and CDR2 FQGNSA. CDR3: CASSLRDPKTGELFF. CDR3 DNA sequence: TGTGCCAGCAGCCTCCGGGACCCGAAGACCGGGGAGCTGTTTTTT.

This clonotype was seen at least ten times. The rearrangement links TRBV20-1 to TRBJ2-3; D uncertain. The germline V and J ends were trimmed by 4 bases and 2 bases, with 13 bases remaining between them. Germline V CDR1 and CDR2: DFQATT, SNEGSKA (reference sequence). This CDR3 has 14 amino acids. The CDR3 here is CSATDGFNTDTQYF. As DNA, the CDR3 is TGCAGTGCTACCGACGGGTTTAACACAGATACGCAGTATTTT.

The sample holds many counts of this clonotype. The chain employs TRBV10-3 and TRBJ2-7; no firm D call. The CDR3 sequence is 15 residues long. With 2 bases removed from V and 0 bases from J, the gap between germline ends came to 11 bases. CDR1 and CDR2 (germline): ENHRY, SYGVKD. CDR3 DNA: TGTGCCATCAGTGAGAAAGGACGTAGCTCCTACGAGCAGTACGTC. Protein sequence: CAISEKGRSSYEQYV.

This clonotype was found many times. V usage is TRBV7-9 and J usage is TRBJ2-7; D may be TRBD1 (6 bases). The CDR3 loop spans 16 amino acids. The V gene lost 5 bases and the J gene lost 1 base, with 18 bases spanning the gap. CDR1 is SEHNR, CDR2 FQNEAQ, per germline (reference sequence). CDR3 sequence: CASSDPGTRNSYEQYF. The CDR3 bases are TGTGCCAGCAGCGACCCCGGGACAAGGAATTCCTACGAGCAGTACTTC.

The rearrangement uses TRBV7-9 and TRBJ2-5; no clear D gene. The CDR3 extends over 16 amino acids. Germline values: CDR1 SEHNR, CDR2 FQNEAQ (reference sequence). Trimming took 1 base from V and 3 from J, leaving 15 bases between them. DNA of the CDR3: TGTGCCAGCAGCTTAGACGCCATGAGGACGGAAGAGACCCAGTACTTC. Translation gives CASSLDAMRTEETQYF. Full variable domain (rest looked up from reference TRBV7-9 and TRBJ2-5): DTGVSQNPRHKITKRGQNVTFRCDPISEHNRLYWYRQTLGQGPEFLTYFQNEAQLEKSRLLSDRFSAERPKGSFSTLEIQRTEQGDSAMYLCASSLDAMRTEETQYFGPGTRLLVL.

This clonotype was seen repeatedly, ten times or more. The V gene is TRBV29-1, the J gene TRBJ2-2; D is unresolved. The germline V gene has CDR1 SQVTM and CDR2 ANQGSEA. The length of the CDR3 is 14 residues. V lost 3 bases and J lost 2, with 10 bases in between. This CDR3 is CSVESELNTGELFF. The CDR3 nucleotides are TGCAGCGTTGAGTCCGAGCTCAACACCGGGGAGCTGTTTTTT.